These T cell receptor beta chains were read from a single sample in a study of T-cell reconstitution after alpha-beta-depleted transplantation in children. Via MiXCR, TCRdb re-called the PCR reads, giving one row per CDR3 protein. The sample lists more than 200,000 distinct CDR3 sequences, 9.7% occurring once. Specimen: PBMCs from the stem cell graft donor, collected from the stem cell graft. Receptors originate from a human donor who donated a stem cell graft to a child with SCID. Both conserved end residues are part of each CDR3. A D gene is named only where the DNA matches it firmly.

D gene: .
J gene: TRBJ2-7
V gene: TRBV29-1
CDR3 protein: CSGRDSSYEQYF

D gene: .
J gene: TRBJ2-3
V gene: TRBV11-2
CDR3 protein: CASSLLRRGTAGGDTQYF

D gene: TRBD2
J gene: TRBJ2-7
V gene: TRBV20-1
CDR3 protein: CSASYVAGGRYEQYF

D gene: .
J gene: TRBJ2-7
V gene: TRBV5-1
CDR3 protein: CASSPTDSYEQYF

D gene: .
J gene: TRBJ2-1
V gene: TRBV3-1
CDR3 protein: CASSQERSLSSYNEQFF

D gene: .
J gene: TRBJ1-1
V gene: TRBV27
CDR3 protein: CASSLYQTQNTEAFF

D gene: .
J gene: TRBJ2-6
V gene: TRBV7-8
CDR3 protein: CASSLEGAGANVLTF

D gene: .
J gene: TRBJ2-7
V gene: TRBV12-3/TRBV12-4
CDR3 protein: CATGRGSVYEQYF

D gene: TRBD2
J gene: TRBJ2-7
V gene: TRBV20-1
CDR3 protein: CSVARGGPLYEQYF

D gene: TRBD1
J gene: TRBJ1-1
V gene: TRBV4-3
CDR3 protein: CASSQESGGGNTEAFF

D gene: TRBD1
J gene: TRBJ1-2
V gene: TRBV7-9
CDR3 protein: CASSPPTGQGGNYGYTF

D gene: .
J gene: TRBJ1-5
V gene: TRBV12-3/TRBV12-4
CDR3 protein: CASTSGDNQPQHF

D gene: .
J gene: TRBJ1-4
V gene: TRBV2
CDR3 protein: CASSGAGAPEKLFF

D gene: TRBD2
J gene: TRBJ2-1
V gene: TRBV20-1
CDR3 protein: CSAQRGGGLNEQFF

D gene: .
J gene: TRBJ2-1
V gene: TRBV12-3/TRBV12-4
CDR3 protein: CASADGNEQFF

D gene: TRBD2
J gene: TRBJ2-1
V gene: TRBV5-1
CDR3 protein: CASSLQGGGVYNEQFF

D gene: TRBD1
J gene: TRBJ1-4
V gene: TRBV5-1
CDR3 protein: CASGQGVATNEKLFF

D gene: .
J gene: TRBJ2-7
V gene: TRBV5-1
CDR3 protein: CASTTPGSSYEQYF

D gene: .
J gene: TRBJ2-7
V gene: TRBV5-1
CDR3 protein: CASSFPDREQYF

D gene: .
J gene: TRBJ2-2
V gene: TRBV11-3
CDR3 protein: CASSPIFTGELFF

D gene: TRBD1
J gene: TRBJ2-7
V gene: TRBV7-2
CDR3 protein: CASSLGTGYYEQYF

D gene: .
J gene: TRBJ2-3
V gene: TRBV5-1
CDR3 protein: CASSLESPGELNTQYF

D gene: .
J gene: TRBJ2-1
V gene: TRBV10-3
CDR3 protein: CAISEPGPGHEYNEQFF

D gene: .
J gene: TRBJ2-4
V gene: TRBV3-1
CDR3 protein: CASSQGTENIQYF

D gene: TRBD2
J gene: TRBJ2-3
V gene: TRBV20-1
CDR3 protein: CSARVLAGFVDTQYF

D gene: .
J gene: TRBJ2-2
V gene: TRBV18
CDR3 protein: CASSRMVGELFF

D gene: TRBD2
J gene: TRBJ2-1
V gene: TRBV30
CDR3 protein: CAWNLAGGPIEQFF

D gene: .
J gene: TRBJ2-2
V gene: TRBV7-2
CDR3 protein: CASSFSTVSTGELFF

D gene: .
J gene: TRBJ1-4
V gene: TRBV5-5
CDR3 protein: CASSPRGGVYEKLFF

D gene: .
J gene: TRBJ2-7
V gene: TRBV15
CDR3 protein: CATSRGPPDNSYEQYF

D gene: TRBD1
J gene: TRBJ2-1
V gene: TRBV5-1
CDR3 protein: CASLTGTGYNEQFF

D gene: TRBD1
J gene: TRBJ2-2
V gene: TRBV5-6
CDR3 protein: CASSLVDRADTGELFF

D gene: .
J gene: TRBJ1-6
V gene: TRBV15
CDR3 protein: CATGQFNSYNSPLHF

D gene: TRBD1
J gene: TRBJ1-4
V gene: TRBV7-6
CDR3 protein: CASSPLLQGVNEKLFF

D gene: .
J gene: TRBJ2-3
V gene: TRBV20-1
CDR3 protein: CSATRSGHPTDTQYF

D gene: TRBD2
J gene: TRBJ2-2
V gene: TRBV29-1
CDR3 protein: CSAKGLAGGKNTGELFF

D gene: .
J gene: TRBJ1-6
V gene: TRBV6-4
CDR3 protein: CASSGELNSPLHF

D gene: .
J gene: TRBJ1-2
V gene: TRBV7-2
CDR3 protein: CASSFGRDGGYTF

D gene: TRBD1
J gene: TRBJ2-2
V gene: TRBV7-2
CDR3 protein: CASSRGQYTGELFF

D gene: TRBD1
J gene: TRBJ1-2
V gene: TRBV12-3/TRBV12-4
CDR3 protein: CATQGEGQGPGYTF

D gene: .
J gene: TRBJ2-3
V gene: TRBV6-1
CDR3 protein: CASSRGHISTDTQYF